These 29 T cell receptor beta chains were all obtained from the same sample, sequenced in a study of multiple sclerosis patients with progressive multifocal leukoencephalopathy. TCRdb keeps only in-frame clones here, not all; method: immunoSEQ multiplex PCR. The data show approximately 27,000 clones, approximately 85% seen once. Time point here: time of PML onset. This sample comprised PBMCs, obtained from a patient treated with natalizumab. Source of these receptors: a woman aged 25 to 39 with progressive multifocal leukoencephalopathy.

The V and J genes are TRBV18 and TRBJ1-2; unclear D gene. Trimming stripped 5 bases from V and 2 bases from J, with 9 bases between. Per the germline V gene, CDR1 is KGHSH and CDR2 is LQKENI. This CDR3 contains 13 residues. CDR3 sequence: CASSSDKNYGYTF. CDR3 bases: TGTGCCAGCTCATCCGACAAAAACTATGGCTACACCTTC.

The CDR3 protein is CASRTGREVTNYGYTF. The CDR3 DNA is TGTGCCAGCAGGACGGGACGTGAAGTTACTAACTATGGCTACACCTTC. The chain couples TRBV5-5 to TRBJ1-2, with TRBD1 as a possible D gene (5 bases). The length of the CDR3 is 16 residues. The V and J ends lost 5 bases and 0 bases respectively, with 17 bases between them. Per the germline V gene, CDR1 is SGHKS and CDR2 is YYEKEE (reference sequence).

Here the CDR3 reads CASSSYSSRDEQYF. CDR3 DNA: TGTGCCAGCAGTTCCTACTCGAGTAGGGACGAGCAGTACTTC. The chain uses TRBV6-6 and TRBJ2-7, with D unresolved. Germline V gives CDR1 MNHNY, CDR2 SVGAGI (reference sequence). The ends were cut back, 4 bases at V and 5 bases at J, with 15 bases in the middle. There are 14 residues in the CDR3.

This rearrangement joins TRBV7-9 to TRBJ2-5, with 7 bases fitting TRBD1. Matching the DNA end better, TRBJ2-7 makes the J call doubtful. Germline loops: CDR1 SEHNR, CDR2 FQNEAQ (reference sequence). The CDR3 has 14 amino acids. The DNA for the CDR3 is TGTGCCAGCAGCTCAGGACAGGTTGGACACGAGCAGTACTTC. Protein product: CASSSGQVGHEQYF.

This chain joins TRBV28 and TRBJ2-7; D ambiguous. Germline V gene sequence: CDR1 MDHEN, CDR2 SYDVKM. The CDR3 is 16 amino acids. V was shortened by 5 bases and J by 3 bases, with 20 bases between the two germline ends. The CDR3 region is CASSAFWAVGYYEQYF. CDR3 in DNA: TGTGCCAGCAGTGCCTTTTGGGCGGTGGGTTACTACGAGCAGTACTTC.

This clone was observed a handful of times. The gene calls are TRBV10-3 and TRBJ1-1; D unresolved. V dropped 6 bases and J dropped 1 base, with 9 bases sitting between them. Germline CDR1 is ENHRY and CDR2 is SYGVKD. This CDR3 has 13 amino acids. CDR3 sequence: CAIRPPGNTEAFF. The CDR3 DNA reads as TGTGCCATCAGACCCCCGGGGAACACTGAAGCTTTCTTT.

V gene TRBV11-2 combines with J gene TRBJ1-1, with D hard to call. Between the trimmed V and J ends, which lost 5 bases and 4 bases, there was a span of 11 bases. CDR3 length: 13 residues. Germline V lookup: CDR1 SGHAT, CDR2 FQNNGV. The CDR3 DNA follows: TGTGCCAGCAGCGTCGGACGGGGCACTGAAGCTTTCTTT. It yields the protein CASSVGRGTEAFF.

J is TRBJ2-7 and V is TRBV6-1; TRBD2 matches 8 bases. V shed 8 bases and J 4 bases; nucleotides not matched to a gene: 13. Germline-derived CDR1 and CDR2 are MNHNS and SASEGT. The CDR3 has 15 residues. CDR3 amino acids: CASWLSSGSTYEQYF. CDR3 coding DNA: TGTGCCAGCTGGCTTTCGAGCGGGAGTACTTACGAGCAGTACTTC.

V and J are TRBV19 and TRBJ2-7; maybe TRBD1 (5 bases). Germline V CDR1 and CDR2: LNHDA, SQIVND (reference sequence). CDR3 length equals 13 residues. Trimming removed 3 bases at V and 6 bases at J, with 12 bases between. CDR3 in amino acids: CASSIKGVGEQYF. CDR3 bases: TGTGCCAGTAGTATTAAAGGGGTCGGCGAGCAGTACTTC.

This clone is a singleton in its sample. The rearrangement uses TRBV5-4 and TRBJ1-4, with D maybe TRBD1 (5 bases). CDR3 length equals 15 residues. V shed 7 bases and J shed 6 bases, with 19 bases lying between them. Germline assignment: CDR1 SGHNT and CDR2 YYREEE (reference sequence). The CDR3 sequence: CASSIQAGKDEKLFF. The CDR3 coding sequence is TGTGCCAGCTCCATCCAGGCAGGGAAGGATGAAAAACTGTTTTTT.

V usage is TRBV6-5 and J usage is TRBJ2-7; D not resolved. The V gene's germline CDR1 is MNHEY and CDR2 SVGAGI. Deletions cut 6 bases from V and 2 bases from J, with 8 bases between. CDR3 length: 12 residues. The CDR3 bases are TGTGCCAGCAGGGGTGGGACCTACGAGCAGTACTTC. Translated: CASRGGTYEQYF.

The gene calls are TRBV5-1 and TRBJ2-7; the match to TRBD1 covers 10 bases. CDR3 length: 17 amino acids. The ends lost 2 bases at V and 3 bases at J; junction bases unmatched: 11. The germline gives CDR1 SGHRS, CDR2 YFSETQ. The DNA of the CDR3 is TGCGCCAGCAGCTTTCGGCCTGACAGGGGGCAAATCTACGAGCAGTACTTC. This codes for CASSFRPDRGQIYEQYF.

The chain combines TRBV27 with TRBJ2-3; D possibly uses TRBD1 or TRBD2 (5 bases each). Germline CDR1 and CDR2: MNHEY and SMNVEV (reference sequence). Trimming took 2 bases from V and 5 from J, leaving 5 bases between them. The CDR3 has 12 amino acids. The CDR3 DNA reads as TGTGCCAGCAGTTTAGGGGGAGATACGCAGTATTTT. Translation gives CASSLGGDTQYF.

As DNA, the CDR3 is TGTGCCAGCAGCTTGAGACAGGGAAATCAGCCCCAGCATTTT. Its translation is CASSLRQGNQPQHF. The V call is TRBV5-6, the J call TRBJ1-5, with 7 bases fitting TRBD1. The CDR3 totals 14 residues. Germline CDR1 and CDR2: SGHDT and YYEEEE. V trimming: 1 base; J trimming: 4 bases; junction bases outside the gene matches: 2.

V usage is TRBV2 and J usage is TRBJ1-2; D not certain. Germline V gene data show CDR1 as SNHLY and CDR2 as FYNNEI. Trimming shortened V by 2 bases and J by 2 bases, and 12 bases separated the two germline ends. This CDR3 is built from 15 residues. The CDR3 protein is CASSETMYGNYGYTF. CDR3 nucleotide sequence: TGTGCCAGCAGTGAAACTATGTACGGCAACTATGGCTACACCTTC. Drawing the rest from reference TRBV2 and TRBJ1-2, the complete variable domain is EPEVTQTPSHQVTQMGQEVILRCVPISNHLYFYWYRQILGQKVEFLVSFYNNEISEKSEIFDDQFSVERPDGSNFTLKIRSTKLEDSAMYFCASSETMYGNYGYTFGSGTRLTVV.

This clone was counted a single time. The CDR3 DNA is TGCGCCAGCAGCCCCAACCCCCCGGGACAGACGAACTCCTACGAGCAGTACTTC. Protein: CASSPNPPGQTNSYEQYF. The gene calls are TRBV5-1 and TRBJ2-7, with 7 bases lining up with TRBD1. The J segment lost 0 bases and the V segment lost 4 bases, leaving 16 bases of the junction unmatched. Germline V lookup: CDR1 SGHRS, CDR2 YFSETQ. CDR3 length: 18 amino acids.

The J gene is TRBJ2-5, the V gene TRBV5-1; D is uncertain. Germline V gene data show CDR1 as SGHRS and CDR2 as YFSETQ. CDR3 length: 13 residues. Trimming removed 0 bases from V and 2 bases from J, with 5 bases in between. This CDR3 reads CASSLVFQETQYF. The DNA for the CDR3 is TGCGCCAGCAGCTTGGTATTTCAAGAGACCCAGTACTTC.

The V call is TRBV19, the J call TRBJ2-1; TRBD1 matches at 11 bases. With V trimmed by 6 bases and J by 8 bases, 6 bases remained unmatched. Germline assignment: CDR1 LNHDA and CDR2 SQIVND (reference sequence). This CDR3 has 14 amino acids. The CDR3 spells CASSRDRGWHEQFF. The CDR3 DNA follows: TGTGCCAGTAGCCGGGACAGGGGGTGGCATGAGCAGTTCTTC. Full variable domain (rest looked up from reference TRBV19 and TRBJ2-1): DGGITQSPKYLFRKEGQNVTLSCEQNLNHDAMYWYRQDPGQGLRLIYYSQIVNDFQKGDIAEGYSVSREKKESFPLTVTSAQKNPTAFYLCASSRDRGWHEQFFGPGTRLTVL.

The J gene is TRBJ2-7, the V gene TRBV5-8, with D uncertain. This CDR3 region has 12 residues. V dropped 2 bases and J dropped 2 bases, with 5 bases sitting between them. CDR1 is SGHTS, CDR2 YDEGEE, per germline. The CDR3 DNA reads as TGTGCCAGCAGCTTTGGAACCTACGAGCAGTACTTC. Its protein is CASSFGTYEQYF.

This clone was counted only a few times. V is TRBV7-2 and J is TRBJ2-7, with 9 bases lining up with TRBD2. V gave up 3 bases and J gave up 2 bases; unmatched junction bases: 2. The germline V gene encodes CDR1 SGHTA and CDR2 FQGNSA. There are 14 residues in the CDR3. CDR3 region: CASSFQRGAYEQYF. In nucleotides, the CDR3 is TGTGCCAGCAGCTTCCAGCGGGGGGCCTACGAGCAGTACTTC.

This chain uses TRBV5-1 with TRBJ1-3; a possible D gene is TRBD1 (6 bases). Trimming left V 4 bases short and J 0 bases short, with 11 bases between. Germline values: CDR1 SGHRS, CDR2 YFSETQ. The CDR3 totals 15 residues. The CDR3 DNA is TGCGCCAGCAGCATCGGGACAAGCTCTGGAAACACCATATATTTT. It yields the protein CASSIGTSSGNTIYF.

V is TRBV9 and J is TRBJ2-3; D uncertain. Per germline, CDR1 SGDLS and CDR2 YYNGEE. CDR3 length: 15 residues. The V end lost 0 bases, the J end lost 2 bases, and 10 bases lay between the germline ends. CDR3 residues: CASSVGAGSTDTQYF. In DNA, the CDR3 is TGTGCCAGCAGCGTAGGGGCAGGTTCCACAGATACGCAGTATTTT.

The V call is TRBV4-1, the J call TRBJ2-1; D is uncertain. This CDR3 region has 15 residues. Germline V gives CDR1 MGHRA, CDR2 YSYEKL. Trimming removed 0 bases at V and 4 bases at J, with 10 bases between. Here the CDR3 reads CASSQDSSGYNEQFF. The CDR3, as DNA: TGCGCCAGCAGCCAAGATTCGTCAGGATACAATGAGCAGTTCTTC.

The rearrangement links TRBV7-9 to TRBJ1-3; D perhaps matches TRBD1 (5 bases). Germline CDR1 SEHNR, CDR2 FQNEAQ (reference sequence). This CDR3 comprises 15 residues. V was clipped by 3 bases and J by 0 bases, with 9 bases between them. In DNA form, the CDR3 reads TGTGCCAGCAGCTTGCTGGGGGACTCTGGAAACACCATATATTTT. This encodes CASSLLGDSGNTIYF. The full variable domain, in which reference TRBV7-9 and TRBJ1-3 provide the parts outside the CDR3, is DTGVSQNPRHKITKRGQNVTFRCDPISEHNRLYWYRQTLGQGPEFLTYFQNEAQLEKSRLLSDRFSAERPKGSFSTLEIQRTEQGDSAMYLCASSLLGDSGNTIYFGEGSWLTVV.

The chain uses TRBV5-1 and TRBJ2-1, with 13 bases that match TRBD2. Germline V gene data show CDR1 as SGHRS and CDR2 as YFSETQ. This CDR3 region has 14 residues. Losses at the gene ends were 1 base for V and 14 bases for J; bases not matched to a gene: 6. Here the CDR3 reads CASSLTSGRDREFF. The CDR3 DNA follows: TGCGCCAGCAGCTTGACTAGCGGGAGGGACCGAGAGTTCTTC.

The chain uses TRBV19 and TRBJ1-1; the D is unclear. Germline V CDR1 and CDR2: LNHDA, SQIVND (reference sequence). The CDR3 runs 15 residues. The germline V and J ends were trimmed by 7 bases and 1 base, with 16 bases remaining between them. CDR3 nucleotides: TGTGCCAGTATTCCCCACCTAGGCCGGAACACTGAAGCTTTCTTT. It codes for CASIPHLGRNTEAFF. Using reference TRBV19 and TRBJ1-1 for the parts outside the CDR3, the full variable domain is DGGITQSPKYLFRKEGQNVTLSCEQNLNHDAMYWYRQDPGQGLRLIYYSQIVNDFQKGDIAEGYSVSREKKESFPLTVTSAQKNPTAFYLCASIPHLGRNTEAFFGQGTRLTVV.

CDR3: CASSPLARETQYF. The DNA of the CDR3 is TGTGCCAGCAGCCCGCTAGCCAGAGAGACCCAGTACTTC. The gene calls are TRBV13 and TRBJ2-5; a possible D gene is TRBD2 (5 bases). Trimming left V 5 bases short and J 4 bases short, with 11 bases between. The CDR3 has 13 amino acids. Germline CDR1 and CDR2: PRHDT and FYEKMQ (reference sequence).

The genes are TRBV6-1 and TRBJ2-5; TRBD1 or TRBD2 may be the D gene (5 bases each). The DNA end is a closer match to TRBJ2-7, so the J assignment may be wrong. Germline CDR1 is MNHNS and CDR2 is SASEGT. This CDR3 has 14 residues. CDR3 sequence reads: CASSVRDLTYEQYF. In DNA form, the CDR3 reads TGTGCCAGCAGTGTCCGGGACCTAACCTACGAGCAGTACTTC.

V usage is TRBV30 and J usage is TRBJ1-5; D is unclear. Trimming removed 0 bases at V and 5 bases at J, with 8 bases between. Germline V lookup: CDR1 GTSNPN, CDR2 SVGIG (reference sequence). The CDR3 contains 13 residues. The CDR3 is CAWSVHRDQPQHF. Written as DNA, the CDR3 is TGTGCCTGGAGTGTACATAGGGATCAGCCCCAGCATTTT.